This T cell receptor beta chain was recorded in a study of beta chain features in type 1 diabetes. At the level of the study: Comparable age, gender and cell yields were observed in patients relative to healthy donors. General study points: Shorter templates may be favored by PCR, equally so in patients and controls. Across all four CD4+ subsets, people with type 1 diabetes showed modestly shorter TCRB CDR3s.

About this clone: Antigen unknown.

Sequenced material consisted of expressed TCRB transcripts (all of the isolated RNA was reverse transcribed). Clones were read by immunoSEQ multiplex PCR, and TCRdb kept only the in-frame ones, dropping some. This sample carries hundreds of thousands of clones, 68% of them seen once, and the ten largest clones take around 0.05%. Sequences were obtained from naive CD4+ T cells from blood. The source is a man between 25 and 39 years old in good health.

The CDR3 protein is CASSGWTGRINQPQHF. CDR3 nucleotide sequence: TGTGCCAGCAGTGGGTGGACAGGGAGAATAAATCAGCCCCAGCATTTT. V and J are TRBV6-1 and TRBJ1-5, with 8 nucleotides matching TRBD1. With V trimmed by 4 bases and J by 4 bases, 9 bases remained unmatched. The CDR3 covers 16 residues. Germline V CDR1 and CDR2: MNHNS, SASEGT.